This T cell receptor beta chain was recorded in a study of cytomegalovirus exposure and HLA in healthy donors. The study ran its PCR with 60 Vbeta and 13 Jbeta primers. Repertoires were generated with immunoSEQ multiplex PCR, while TCRdb's copy carries only in-frame clones and drops some. The sample contains around 180,000 clones, 75% to 85% of which appear only once. Trimming pared 5 bases from V and 6 bases from J, leaving 17 bases between. Germline loops: CDR1 SEHNR, CDR2 FQNEAQ (reference sequence). The CDR3 has 15 amino acids. The V call is TRBV7-9, the J call TRBJ2-1, with D perhaps TRBD2 (5 bases). This TCR was sampled from a woman between 45 and 60 years old in good health and CMV-seropositive. The specimen was PBMCs. The CDR3 loop is CASSLPRGVTNEQFF. DNA for the CDR3: TGTGCCAGCAGCCTCCCCCGGGGAGTGACCAATGAGCAGTTCTTC.